This section outlines one T cell receptor (beta chain) sequence together with its context. The data were obtained in a study of T cell responses to AZD1222 COVID-19 vaccine. Measured with immunoSEQ multiplex PCR; TCRdb has only the in-frame clones, and not every one. The repertoire consists of 180,000 or so clones, with 92% occurring once and the leading ten covering 1% to 1.5%. There are 12 residues in the CDR3. V was trimmed by 4 bases and J by 1 base, leaving 8 bases between them. Germline V lookup: CDR1 SQVTM, CDR2 ANQGSEA. The sequence derives from an adult who received the AZD1222 COVID-19 vaccine. The V call is TRBV29-1, the J call TRBJ2-7, with D unclear. The source was peripheral blood, collected 28 days after the second AZD1222 dose. The CDR3 bases are TGCAGCGTTGTAGGTCTGTCCTACGAGCAGTACTTC. Translating it yields CSVVGLSYEQYF.